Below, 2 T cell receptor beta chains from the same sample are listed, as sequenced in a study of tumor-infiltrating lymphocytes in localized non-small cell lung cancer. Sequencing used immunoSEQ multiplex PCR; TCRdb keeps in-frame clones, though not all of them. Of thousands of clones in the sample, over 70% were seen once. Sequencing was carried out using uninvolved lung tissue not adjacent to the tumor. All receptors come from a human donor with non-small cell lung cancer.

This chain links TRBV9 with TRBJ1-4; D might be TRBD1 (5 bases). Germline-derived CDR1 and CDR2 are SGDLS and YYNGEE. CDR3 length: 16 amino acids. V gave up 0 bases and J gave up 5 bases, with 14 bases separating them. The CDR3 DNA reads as TGTGCCAGCAGCGTAGAGGGTAGGGGTGAGAATGAAAAACTGTTTTTT. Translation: CASSVEGRGENEKLFF.

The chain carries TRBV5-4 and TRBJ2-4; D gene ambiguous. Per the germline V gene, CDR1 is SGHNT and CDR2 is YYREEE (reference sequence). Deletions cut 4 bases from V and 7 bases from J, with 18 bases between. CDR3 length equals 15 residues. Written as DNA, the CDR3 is TGTGCCAGCAGCGTCGAATTGCAGACGAGTAACATTCAGTACTTC. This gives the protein CASSVELQTSNIQYF.